This T cell receptor beta chain is drawn from a study of CXCR3-negative and CXCR3-positive naive CD8 T cells. Study-level background: With about 1.5 +/- 0.3 million reads per library, the TRB reads numbered some 130 million in total. Study-level findings and limits: TRB CDR3 hydrophobicity was greater in CXCR3-positive naive cells than in CXCR3-negative naive cells.

The germline V gene encodes CDR1 ENHRY and CDR2 SYGVKD. The CDR3 totals 18 residues. A note on this clonotype: The antigen remains undetermined.

TRB cDNA was prepared as libraries by UMI-labeled 5' RACE. Using the 5' RACE reads, TCRdb records one entry per CDR3 protein without DNA. This sample carries tens of thousands of distinct CDR3 sequences, with around 0.62% going to the ten biggest clones. In triplicate, each CD8+ T cell subset was sorted at under 350,000 cells per replicate. Among CD8+ T cells, naive ones were CD45RO-CCR7+CD27+CD95-. The sequenced sample consisted of naive CXCR3+ CD8+ T cells from blood. Subset specified: CD45RO-CCR7+CD27+CD95- naive CD8+ T cells expressing CXCR3 (TNR3+). The clonotype comes from a human donor in good health. Some clones in this sample may be carry-over from other donors' samples. The gene calls are TRBV10-3 and TRBJ2-3; TCRdb proposes TRBD2, but this gene call is untestable without DNA. CDR3 region: CAISESAGTSSVVDTQYF.